This is a list of T cell receptor beta chains from one sample in a study of technical replicates of blood from four donors. Repertoires were generated with immunoSEQ multiplex PCR, while TCRdb's copy carries only in-frame clones and drops some. The table shows around 56,000 clones, with roughly 96% occurring only once. The specimen was PBMCs. The receptor source for this set is a human donor in good health. Some clones in this sample may be carry-over from other donors' samples. CDR3s include the opening cysteine and the closing phenylalanine or tryptophan. Fields, in order: J gene, D gene, clone size, V gene, CDR3 DNA, CDR3 protein. D genes are given only for firm matches. Clone size is given for some rows only: seen once, a few or many times, or a class if the clone is expanded.

J: TRBJ2-1
D: TRBD2
size: NA
V: TRBV5-1
DNA: TGCGCCAGCCTAAGACTAGCGGGAGTTGTGGATGAGCAGTTCTTC
CDR3: CASLRLAGVVDEQFF

J: TRBJ2-7
D: NA
size: NA
V: TRBV30
DNA: TGTGCCTGGAGCCCCCTTGGGCCGGGGGAGCAGTACTTC
CDR3: CAWSPLGPGEQYF

J: TRBJ1-1
D: NA
size: NA
V: TRBV7-6
DNA: TGTGCCAGCAAGCCGACGAGGAAACTAGAAGCTTTCTTT
CDR3: CASKPTRKLEAFF

J: TRBJ1-6
D: NA
size: NA
V: TRBV11-3
DNA: TGTGCCAGCAGCTTGTCACGGGGATCACCCCTCCACTTT
CDR3: CASSLSRGSPLHF

J: TRBJ2-3
D: TRBD2
size: once
V: TRBV7-2
DNA: TGTGCCAGCAGCTTAACCGGGAGGGTAACAGATACGCAGTATTTT
CDR3: CASSLTGRVTDTQYF

J: TRBJ2-7
D: TRBD2
size: NA
V: TRBV5-1
DNA: TGCGCCAGCAGCTTCACTAGCGGGGGGATCTACGAGCAGTACTTC
CDR3: CASSFTSGGIYEQYF

J: TRBJ2-3
D: NA
size: NA
V: TRBV13
DNA: TGTGCCAGCAGCTCAAGCACAGATACGCAGTATTTT
CDR3: CASSSSTDTQYF

J: TRBJ1-1
D: TRBD1
size: NA
V: TRBV6-5
DNA: TGTCAGACTAGGCCGGGACAGGGCATGTCGACTGAAGCTTTCTTT
CDR3: CQTRPGQGMSTEAFF

J: TRBJ1-1
D: NA
size: NA
V: TRBV5-6
DNA: TGTGCCAGCAGTCTTAACACTGAAGCTTTCTTT
CDR3: CASSLNTEAFF

J: TRBJ2-2
D: NA
size: NA
V: TRBV9
DNA: TGTGCCAGCAGCGTAGCACCCCCGCAGGTTGGCGGGGAGCTGTTTTTT
CDR3: CASSVAPPQVGGELFF

J: TRBJ1-1
D: NA
size: NA
V: TRBV18
DNA: TGTGCCAGCTCACCATCAAAGGAGAGGGCTTTCTTT
CDR3: CASSPSKERAFF

J: TRBJ1-5
D: NA
size: NA
V: TRBV20-1
DNA: TGCAGACCAGGGGTGGGTCAGCCCCAGCATTTT
CDR3: CRPGVGQPQHF

J: TRBJ2-2
D: NA
size: NA
V: TRBV7-2
DNA: TGTGCCATTAGGAGGCTAGTTGGCGGGGAGCTGTTTTTT
CDR3: CAIRRLVGGELFF

J: TRBJ2-1
D: NA
size: NA
V: TRBV18
DNA: TGTGCCAGCTCAGGCCACAATGAGCAGTTCTTC
CDR3: CASSGHNEQFF

J: TRBJ2-5
D: TRBD1
size: NA
V: TRBV14
DNA: TGTGCCAGCAGCCTAATACAGGGGCGGTGGGAGACCCAGTACTTC
CDR3: CASSLIQGRWETQYF

J: TRBJ2-2
D: TRBD2
size: NA
V: TRBV4-2
DNA: TGTGCCAGCAGCCCGGGATCCGGGACTAGCGTCGGGGAGCTGTTTTTT
CDR3: CASSPGSGTSVGELFF

J: TRBJ1-4
D: NA
size: NA
V: TRBV9
DNA: TGTGCCAGCAGCGGAGGTGAACCTGAAAAACTGTTTTTT
CDR3: CASSGGEPEKLFF

J: TRBJ1-6
D: NA
size: NA
V: TRBV6-5
DNA: TGTGCCAGCAGTTATCTATCGGCCCAGGGCAGTTCACCCCTCCACTTT
CDR3: CASSYLSAQGSSPLHF

J: TRBJ2-2
D: NA
size: NA
V: TRBV5-6
DNA: TGTGCCAGCAGCTCGGTTACCACCGGGGAGCTGTTTTTT
CDR3: CASSSVTTGELFF

J: TRBJ1-2
D: TRBD1
size: NA
V: TRBV5-1
DNA: TGCGCCAGCAGCCGAACAACGACGGACAGGCCGGGCGGCTACACCTTC
CDR3: CASSRTTTDRPGGYTF

J: TRBJ2-3
D: NA
size: NA
V: TRBV6-1
DNA: TGTGCCAGCAGTGAACGGCGGCCTAGCACAGATACGCAGTATTTT
CDR3: CASSERRPSTDTQYF

J: TRBJ2-7
D: TRBD2
size: NA
V: TRBV4-3
DNA: TGCGCCAGCAGCCAAGAGAGCAGCGGGGGCACAGTGCAGTACTTC
CDR3: CASSQESSGGTVQYF

J: TRBJ2-7
D: NA
size: NA
V: TRBV6-5
DNA: TGTGCCAGCAGTTATTCCCGCCAGGGCTTCTACGAGCAGTACTTC
CDR3: CASSYSRQGFYEQYF

J: TRBJ1-1
D: TRBD1
size: NA
V: TRBV5-1
DNA: TGCGCCAGCAGCTACCGGACAGGGCGCCCGAACACTGAAGCTTTCTTT
CDR3: CASSYRTGRPNTEAFF

J: TRBJ1-1
D: NA
size: NA
V: TRBV4-3
DNA: TGCGCCAGCAGCCCCGAGATCGACAGGAACACTGAAGCTTTCTTT
CDR3: CASSPEIDRNTEAFF

J: TRBJ2-1
D: TRBD2
size: NA
V: TRBV10-2
DNA: TGCGCCAGCAACCTAGCGGGCAAACTCAATGAGCAGTTCTTC
CDR3: CASNLAGKLNEQFF

J: TRBJ1-6
D: NA
size: NA
V: TRBV7-9
DNA: TGTGCCAGCAGCCCCCGGGCAGGACTTAATTCACCCCTCCACTTT
CDR3: CASSPRAGLNSPLHF

J: TRBJ2-3
D: NA
size: NA
V: TRBV4-3
DNA: TGCGCCAGCAGCCAAGGGGGCCGGGTTTCTTTCACAGATACGCAGTATTTT
CDR3: CASSQGGRVSFTDTQYF

J: TRBJ2-5
D: TRBD2
size: NA
V: TRBV18
DNA: TGTGCCAGCTCCCTCGGGAGGATCCAAGAGACCCAGTACTTC
CDR3: CASSLGRIQETQYF

J: TRBJ1-2
D: TRBD1
size: NA
V: TRBV18
DNA: TGTGCCAGCTCAGCTACCGGGACAGTCTATGGCTACACCTTC
CDR3: CASSATGTVYGYTF

J: TRBJ2-5
D: TRBD2
size: NA
V: TRBV7-7
DNA: TGTGCCAGCAGCTTAGGTCCTAGCGGGGGGAACCAAGAGACCCAGTACTTC
CDR3: CASSLGPSGGNQETQYF

J: TRBJ1-2
D: NA
size: NA
V: TRBV7-9
DNA: TGTGCCAGCAGCTTAGCGGGTGCAGGGGCTAACTATGGCTACACCTTC
CDR3: CASSLAGAGANYGYTF

J: TRBJ2-2
D: TRBD2
size: NA
V: TRBV7-2
DNA: TGTGCCAGCAGCTTCAGGCTAGCGGGAGGAGTCACCGGGGAGCTGTTTTTT
CDR3: CASSFRLAGGVTGELFF

J: TRBJ1-3
D: NA
size: NA
V: TRBV5-4
DNA: TGTGCCAGCAGCTTTGGCGGCGTAAGAAACACCATATATTTT
CDR3: CASSFGGVRNTIYF

J: TRBJ2-5
D: NA
size: NA
V: TRBV4-2
DNA: TGTGCCAGCAGCCAAGGGGTTCGGGGAGAGACCCAGTACTTC
CDR3: CASSQGVRGETQYF

J: TRBJ2-4
D: NA
size: NA
V: TRBV29-1
DNA: TGCAGCGTTGAAGATAATCGACCACGGGGAAACATTCAGTACTTC
CDR3: CSVEDNRPRGNIQYF

J: TRBJ1-1
D: NA
size: NA
V: TRBV7-8
DNA: TGTGCCAGCAGACCCCTTCGAGACAGACAAATGAACACTGAAGCTTTCTTT
CDR3: CASRPLRDRQMNTEAFF

J: TRBJ1-5
D: NA
size: NA
V: TRBV6-5
DNA: TGTGCCAGCAGTTACGGGGAGGGACACGGACAGCATTTT
CDR3: CASSYGEGHGQHF

J: TRBJ2-5
D: NA
size: NA
V: TRBV5-1
DNA: TGCGCCAGCAGCTTGTTACAGCAAGAGACCCAGTACTTC
CDR3: CASSLLQQETQYF

J: TRBJ2-7
D: TRBD1
size: NA
V: TRBV7-9
DNA: TGTGCCAGCAGCTTAATGACAGGGGGTGAGCAGTACTTC
CDR3: CASSLMTGGEQYF

J: TRBJ1-3
D: NA
size: NA
V: TRBV10-3
DNA: TGTGCCATCAGTGAAACGGGAGGCTCTGGAAACACCATATATTTT
CDR3: CAISETGGSGNTIYF

J: TRBJ2-7
D: NA
size: once
V: TRBV7-2
DNA: TGTGCCAGCAGCACGTCAGGGGAGTTGGTCTACGAGCAGTACTTC
CDR3: CASSTSGELVYEQYF

J: TRBJ1-2
D: TRBD1
size: NA
V: TRBV19
DNA: TGTGCCAGTAGTATCGCAGGGGGTTGGGGCTACACCTTC
CDR3: CASSIAGGWGYTF

J: TRBJ1-2
D: NA
size: NA
V: TRBV7-9
DNA: TGTGCCAGCAGCTTAGATCGGGGAGGGAACTATGGCTACACCTTC
CDR3: CASSLDRGGNYGYTF

J: TRBJ2-5
D: TRBD1
size: NA
V: TRBV30
DNA: TGTGCCTGTACCGGGACAGGGGGAGATGAGACCCAGTACTTC
CDR3: CACTGTGGDETQYF

J: TRBJ2-6
D: NA
size: NA
V: TRBV7-6
DNA: TGTGCCAGCAAGGCAGGCGGGGCCAACGTCCTGACTTTC
CDR3: CASKAGGANVLTF

J: TRBJ1-2
D: TRBD1
size: once
V: TRBV5-1
DNA: TGCGCCAGCAGCTCTTACAGGGGGGACTATGGCTACACCTTC
CDR3: CASSSYRGDYGYTF

J: TRBJ1-2
D: NA
size: once
V: TRBV6-5
DNA: TGTGCCAGCAGTGCCCAGGCGGGCTATGGCTACACCTTC
CDR3: CASSAQAGYGYTF

J: TRBJ2-2
D: TRBD2
size: NA
V: TRBV5-6
DNA: TGTGCCAGCAGCTTAGCGGGGGTTACCGGGGAGCTGTTTTTT
CDR3: CASSLAGVTGELFF

J: TRBJ1-3
D: NA
size: NA
V: TRBV29-1
DNA: TGCAGCGTTGATACAGCAAGCTCTGGAAACACCATATATTTT
CDR3: CSVDTASSGNTIYF

J: TRBJ2-1
D: TRBD2
size: NA
V: TRBV7-7
DNA: TGTGCCAGCAGCAGGGGACTAGCGACCGACAATGAGCAGTTCTTC
CDR3: CASSRGLATDNEQFF

J: TRBJ1-2
D: TRBD1
size: once
V: TRBV6-5
DNA: TGTGCCAGCAGCTCGACAGGGACTTCCTATGGCTACACCTTC
CDR3: CASSSTGTSYGYTF

J: TRBJ1-1
D: NA
size: once
V: TRBV6-5
DNA: TGTGCCAGCAGTCCCAGCCCAGGGTATCCCTATGAAGCTTTCTTT
CDR3: CASSPSPGYPYEAFF

J: TRBJ2-7
D: TRBD1
size: NA
V: TRBV25-1
DNA: TGTGCCAGCACCCGGAGTAGGGGGCTAGGAGAGCAGTACTTC
CDR3: CASTRSRGLGEQYF